The clone carrying this T cell receptor (beta chain) appeared a few times. The data were taken from a study of T cells in Graves' hyperthyroidism and ophthalmopathy. Among the patients, aged 18 to 65, hyperthyroidism was newly diagnosed and had lasted under 2 months. Isolation of PBMCs was performed on around 9.4 ml fresh peripheral blood. The germline V gene has CDR1 MNHNY and CDR2 SVGAGI (reference sequence). The CDR3 runs 16 residues. With 0 bases removed from V and 4 bases from J, the gap between germline ends came to 15 bases. There were TCR beta CDR3 regions amplified from RNA transcripts. Researchers ran a first-round RT-PCR on the TCR CDR3 using the HTBI primer set. MiXCR was run by TCRdb on the multiplex PCR reads, yielding one entry per CDR3 protein. The sample lists roughly 740,000 distinct CDR3 sequences, about a sixth seen once, with roughly 8% in the top ten.

Sequenced material: blood. The origin of this receptor is a man aged 18 to 29 with Graves' hyperthyroidism. The chain has TRBV6-6 and TRBJ1-2, with D hard to call. CDR3 loop: CASSYSIAAPPYGYTF. As DNA, the CDR3 is TGTGCCAGCAGTTACTCGATCGCCGCCCCCCCCTATGGCTACACCTTC.